These T cell receptor beta chains were read from a single sample in a study of Graves' ophthalmopathy and Graves' hyperthyroidism. MiXCR, applied by TCRdb to the multiplex PCR reads, yields one record per CDR3 protein. Among almost 750,000 distinct CDR3 sequences, 40% were seen once, and the ten largest hold less than 55%. Material: peripheral blood. These receptor sequences come from an adult man with Graves' ophthalmopathy. The CDR3 runs from the conserved cysteine through the conserved F or W. A D gene is named only where the DNA matches it firmly. Clone sizes are given selectively: once, few, many, or a class where the clone is expanded.

cdr3_nt: TGTGCCAGCGTCAAGAGACAGGGGGTATGGCAAGAGACCCAGTACTTC
cdr3_aa: CASVKRQGVWQETQYF
j_call: TRBJ2-5
d_call: TRBD1
clone_size: NA
v_call: TRBV2

cdr3_nt: TGTGCCAGCAGTTACTCGGGGCAGGAGGGCTACACCTTC
cdr3_aa: CASSYSGQEGYTF
j_call: TRBJ1-2
d_call: NA
clone_size: few
v_call: TRBV25-1

cdr3_nt: TGTGCCAGCAGACTAGCGGGGGTCCGCGAGCAGTACTTC
cdr3_aa: CASRLAGVREQYF
j_call: TRBJ2-7
d_call: TRBD2
clone_size: NA
v_call: TRBV28

cdr3_nt: TGCGCCAGCAGCCAAGTTGCGGGAGGGCCGTGGGAGCAGTACTTC
cdr3_aa: CASSQVAGGPWEQYF
j_call: TRBJ2-7
d_call: TRBD2
clone_size: NA
v_call: TRBV4-1

cdr3_nt: TGTGCCAGCAGTTTGAGATCCAGGGCTGGGACCGGGGAGCTGTTTTTT
cdr3_aa: CASSLRSRAGTGELFF
j_call: TRBJ2-2
d_call: NA
clone_size: NA
v_call: TRBV11-1

cdr3_nt: TGTGCCAGCAGTCCTCTTGGGCGCTATGGCTACACCTTC
cdr3_aa: CASSPLGRYGYTF
j_call: TRBJ1-2
d_call: NA
clone_size: many
v_call: TRBV12-3/TRBV12-4

cdr3_nt: TGCAGCGTCGGACCGCGGGATCCTAGCTTGCCTACCTACGAGCAGTACTTC
cdr3_aa: CSVGPRDPSLPTYEQYF
j_call: TRBJ2-7
d_call: NA
clone_size: many
v_call: TRBV29-1

cdr3_nt: TGTGCCAGCAGCTTGGACAGGTTAACGGATGGCTACACCTTC
cdr3_aa: CASSLDRLTDGYTF
j_call: TRBJ1-2
d_call: TRBD1
clone_size: few
v_call: TRBV11-1

cdr3_nt: TGTGCCAGCAGTGATGCGACAGTTCGAACCCAGTACTTC
cdr3_aa: CASSDATVRTQYF
j_call: TRBJ2-5
d_call: NA
clone_size: NA
v_call: TRBV25-1

cdr3_nt: TGTGCCAGCACCGACATCGGAGGGCGGGATTCCTACGAGCAGTACTTC
cdr3_aa: CASTDIGGRDSYEQYF
j_call: TRBJ2-7
d_call: NA
clone_size: few
v_call: TRBV6-6

cdr3_nt: TGCAGTGCTACCCTACCGACAGGGGGCGGGTACGAGCAGTACTTC
cdr3_aa: CSATLPTGGGYEQYF
j_call: TRBJ2-7
d_call: TRBD1
clone_size: NA
v_call: TRBV20-1

cdr3_nt: TGTGCCAGCAGTGAACGGCAGGCTTCCTACGAGCAGTACTTC
cdr3_aa: CASSERQASYEQYF
j_call: TRBJ2-7
d_call: NA
clone_size: many
v_call: TRBV2

cdr3_nt: TGCGCCAGCAGTGACTCGCAGGGGGCTGGACAGCCCCAGCATTTT
cdr3_aa: CASSDSQGAGQPQHF
j_call: TRBJ1-5
d_call: TRBD1
clone_size: NA
v_call: TRBV10-2

cdr3_nt: TGTGCCAGCAGTTACTCTACGGGGGAAAAACTGTTTTTT
cdr3_aa: CASSYSTGEKLFF
j_call: TRBJ1-4
d_call: NA
clone_size: many
v_call: TRBV6-6

cdr3_nt: TGTGCCACCACAATGGATACAGGTATCAATCAGCCCCAGCATTTT
cdr3_aa: CATTMDTGINQPQHF
j_call: TRBJ1-5
d_call: NA
clone_size: many
v_call: TRBV24-1

cdr3_nt: TGTGCCAGCAGCGTCCAGGCCCTCGTGGCAGGATGGAGCGGGGAGCTGTTTTTT
cdr3_aa: CASSVQALVAGWSGELFF
j_call: TRBJ2-2
d_call: NA
clone_size: many
v_call: TRBV9

cdr3_nt: TGTGCCAGCAGTTACGGACAGGGAGCGACCCAGTACTTC
cdr3_aa: CASSYGQGATQYF
j_call: TRBJ2-5
d_call: TRBD1
clone_size: many
v_call: TRBV2

cdr3_nt: TGTGCCAGCAGTGGACAGGGTAACTCTGAAGCTTTCTTT
cdr3_aa: CASSGQGNSEAFF
j_call: TRBJ1-1
d_call: TRBD1
clone_size: NA
v_call: TRBV7-9

cdr3_nt: TGTGCCAGCAGTGCGGGGGGCAGGGGGGACGAGCAGTACTTC
cdr3_aa: CASSAGGRGDEQYF
j_call: TRBJ2-7
d_call: NA
clone_size: many
v_call: TRBV25-1

cdr3_nt: TGTGCCAGCAGTTACCCCCCTGCCTACGAGCAGTACTTC
cdr3_aa: CASSYPPAYEQYF
j_call: TRBJ2-7
d_call: NA
clone_size: few
v_call: TRBV24-1

cdr3_nt: TGCAGTGCTAGGGAAAAATTAGCGGTTCACGTTTACGAGCAGTACTTC
cdr3_aa: CSAREKLAVHVYEQYF
j_call: TRBJ2-7
d_call: NA
clone_size: few
v_call: TRBV20-1

cdr3_nt: TGCAGCGTATGGACGGGAGAGAACACTGAAGCTTTCTTT
cdr3_aa: CSVWTGENTEAFF
j_call: TRBJ1-1
d_call: NA
clone_size: NA
v_call: TRBV29-1

cdr3_nt: TGTGCCAGCAGGGAGACAGGGGATGAAAAACTGTTTTTT
cdr3_aa: CASRETGDEKLFF
j_call: TRBJ1-4
d_call: TRBD1
clone_size: NA
v_call: TRBV25-1

cdr3_nt: TGTGCCACCAGCAGCCAGGAACAGAACTATGGCTACACCTTC
cdr3_aa: CATSSQEQNYGYTF
j_call: TRBJ1-2
d_call: NA
clone_size: NA
v_call: TRBV15

cdr3_nt: TGTGCCAGCAGTTATCTCGGACTAGCGGGGCAATCCTACGAGCAGTACTTC
cdr3_aa: CASSYLGLAGQSYEQYF
j_call: TRBJ2-7
d_call: TRBD2
clone_size: few
v_call: TRBV6-5

cdr3_nt: TGTGCCAGCAGCTTACAAGGTAGCCATCAGCCCCAGCATTTT
cdr3_aa: CASSLQGSHQPQHF
j_call: TRBJ1-5
d_call: NA
clone_size: NA
v_call: TRBV7-2

cdr3_nt: TGTGCCAGCAGTGCATCTTCCGGGAGTAATCAGCCCCAGCATTTT
cdr3_aa: CASSASSGSNQPQHF
j_call: TRBJ1-5
d_call: NA
clone_size: many
v_call: TRBV2

cdr3_nt: TGTGCCAGCGTCAGGACAGGCACCTACGAGCAGTACTTC
cdr3_aa: CASVRTGTYEQYF
j_call: TRBJ2-7
d_call: TRBD1
clone_size: few
v_call: TRBV6-4

cdr3_nt: TGCAGTGCTAGAGATACCGAAACCTACGAGCAGTACTTC
cdr3_aa: CSARDTETYEQYF
j_call: TRBJ2-7
d_call: NA
clone_size: NA
v_call: TRBV20-1

cdr3_nt: TGTGCCAGCAGCCAAGTGGGGCCGGGTAACTCCTACGAGCAGTACTTC
cdr3_aa: CASSQVGPGNSYEQYF
j_call: TRBJ2-7
d_call: NA
clone_size: NA
v_call: TRBV7-2

cdr3_nt: TGTGCCAGTACCCCCCCGGACAGGGGACATGGCTACACCTTC
cdr3_aa: CASTPPDRGHGYTF
j_call: TRBJ1-2
d_call: TRBD1
clone_size: NA
v_call: TRBV5-6

cdr3_nt: TGTGCCAGCAGCGGCCGGACAGGAGACTACGAGCAGTACTTC
cdr3_aa: CASSGRTGDYEQYF
j_call: TRBJ2-7
d_call: TRBD1
clone_size: NA
v_call: TRBV7-9

cdr3_nt: TGTGCCAGCAGTCCCCATTGGGAGCAGTACTTC
cdr3_aa: CASSPHWEQYF
j_call: TRBJ2-7
d_call: NA
clone_size: many
v_call: TRBV6-1

cdr3_nt: TGTGCCAGCAGTTCCCGACAGGTAGAAAAACTGTTTTTT
cdr3_aa: CASSSRQVEKLFF
j_call: TRBJ1-4
d_call: NA
clone_size: few
v_call: TRBV27